The clone carrying this TCR beta chain occurred a few times. In Seattle, patients joined the study during active infection and were tracked longitudinally. The data stem from a study of blood T cell repertoires in COVID-19. About the study: The origin of the acute and convalescent COVID-19 samples was the United States, Italy and Spain. T cells, B-cell-depleted T cells, or PBMCs provided the cDNA or gDNA that served as material.

Libraries were prepared by immunoSEQ multiplex PCR; TCRdb keeps only in-frame clonotypes and omits some of them. The sample contains about 190,000 clones, around 80% of which appear only once. The CDR3 is 14 residues long. The V gene's germline CDR1 is LGHDT and CDR2 YNNKEL (reference sequence). Trimming took 4 bases from V and 7 from J; bases not matched to a gene: 3. The chain joins TRBV3-1 (or the pseudogene TRBV3-2) to TRBJ2-1, with 11 bases fitting TRBD2. The TCR sequence derives from a woman aged 80 or older with COVID-19, enrolled during active disease. The specimen was peripheral blood. The CDR3 loop reads CASSLSGRGNEQFF. DNA of the CDR3: TGTGCCAGCAGCCTTAGCGGGAGGGGGAATGAGCAGTTCTTC.